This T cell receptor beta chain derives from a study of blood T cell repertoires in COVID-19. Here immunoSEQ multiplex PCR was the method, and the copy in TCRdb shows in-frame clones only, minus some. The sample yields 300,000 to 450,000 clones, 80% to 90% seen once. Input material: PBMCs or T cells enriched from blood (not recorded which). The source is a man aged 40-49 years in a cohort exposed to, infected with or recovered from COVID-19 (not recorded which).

This chain's CDR3 is CASSEPGLGHYEQYF. The CDR3 DNA reads TGTGCCAGCAGCGAGCCGGGACTAGGACACTACGAGCAGTACTTC. The chain combines TRBV27 with TRBJ2-7, with 8 positions matching TRBD2. V trimming: 6 bases; J trimming: 3 bases; junction bases outside the gene matches: 10. Germline V CDR1 and CDR2: MNHEY, SMNVEV (reference sequence). The CDR3 runs to 15 residues.